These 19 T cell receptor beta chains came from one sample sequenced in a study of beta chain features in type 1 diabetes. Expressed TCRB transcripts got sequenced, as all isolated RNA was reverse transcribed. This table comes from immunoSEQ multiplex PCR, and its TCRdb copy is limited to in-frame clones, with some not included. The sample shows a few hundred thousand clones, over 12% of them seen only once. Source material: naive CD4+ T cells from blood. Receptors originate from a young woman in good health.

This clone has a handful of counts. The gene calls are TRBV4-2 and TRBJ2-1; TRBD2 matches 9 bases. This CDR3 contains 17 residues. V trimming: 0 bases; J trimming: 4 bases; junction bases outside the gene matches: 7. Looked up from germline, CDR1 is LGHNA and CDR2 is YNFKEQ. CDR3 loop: CASSQDGTSGLYNEQFF. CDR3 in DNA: TGTGCCAGCAGCCAAGATGGCACTAGCGGGTTATACAATGAGCAGTTCTTC.

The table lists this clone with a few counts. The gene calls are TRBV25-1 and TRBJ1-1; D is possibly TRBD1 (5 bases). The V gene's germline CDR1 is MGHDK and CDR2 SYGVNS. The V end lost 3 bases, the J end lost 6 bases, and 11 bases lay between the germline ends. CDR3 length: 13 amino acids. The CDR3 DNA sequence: TGTGCCAGCAGTGAGGCCGGGGGATCTGAAGCTTTCTTT. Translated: CASSEAGGSEAFF.

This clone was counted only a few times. The CDR3 coding sequence is TGTGCCTGGAGTGTACCCACGGTGGCCGGGGAGCTGTTTTTT. It is translated as CAWSVPTVAGELFF. This chain joins TRBV30 and TRBJ2-2; no definite D call. The V end was cut by 0 bases, the J end by 6 bases, with 11 bases between. CDR3 length equals 14 residues. The germline CDR1 and CDR2 sequences are GTSNPN and SVGIG (reference sequence).

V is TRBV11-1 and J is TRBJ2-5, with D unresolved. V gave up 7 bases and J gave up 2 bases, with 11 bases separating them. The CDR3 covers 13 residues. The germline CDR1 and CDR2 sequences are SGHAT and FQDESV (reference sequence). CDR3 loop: CASMRLGQETQYF. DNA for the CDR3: TGTGCCAGCATGAGGTTGGGTCAAGAGACCCAGTACTTC.

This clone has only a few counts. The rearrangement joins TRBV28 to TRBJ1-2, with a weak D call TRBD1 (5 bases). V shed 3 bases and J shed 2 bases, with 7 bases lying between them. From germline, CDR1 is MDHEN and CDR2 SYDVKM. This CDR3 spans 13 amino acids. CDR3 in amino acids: CASSFSGNYGYTF. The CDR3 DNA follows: TGTGCCAGCAGTTTTTCAGGGAACTATGGCTACACCTTC.

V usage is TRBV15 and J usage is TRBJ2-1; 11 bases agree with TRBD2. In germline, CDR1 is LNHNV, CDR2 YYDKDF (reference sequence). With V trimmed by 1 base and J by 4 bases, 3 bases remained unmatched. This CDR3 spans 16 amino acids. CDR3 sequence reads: CATSRGLAGLYNEQFF. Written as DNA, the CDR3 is TGTGCCACCAGCAGAGGACTAGCGGGACTATACAATGAGCAGTTCTTC.

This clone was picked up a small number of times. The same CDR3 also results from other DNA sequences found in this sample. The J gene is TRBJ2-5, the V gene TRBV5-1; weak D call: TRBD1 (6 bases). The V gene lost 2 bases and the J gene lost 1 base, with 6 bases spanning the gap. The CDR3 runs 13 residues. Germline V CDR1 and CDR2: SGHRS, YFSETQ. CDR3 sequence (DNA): TGCGCCAGCAGCTTAGGGGGCCAAGAGACCCAGTACTTC. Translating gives CASSLGGQETQYF.

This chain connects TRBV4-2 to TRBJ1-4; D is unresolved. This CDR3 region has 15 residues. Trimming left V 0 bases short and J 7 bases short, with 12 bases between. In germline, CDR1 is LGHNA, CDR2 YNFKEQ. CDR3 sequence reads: CASSQEELVREKLFF. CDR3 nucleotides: TGTGCCAGCAGCCAAGAAGAACTGGTTCGTGAAAAACTGTTTTTT.

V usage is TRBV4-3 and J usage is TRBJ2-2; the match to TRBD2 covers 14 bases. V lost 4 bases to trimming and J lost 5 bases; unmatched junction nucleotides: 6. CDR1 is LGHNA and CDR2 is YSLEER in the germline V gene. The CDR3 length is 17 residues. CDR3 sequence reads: CASSRGLAGGDTGELFF. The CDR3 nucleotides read TGCGCCAGCAGCCGAGGACTAGCGGGAGGAGATACCGGGGAGCTGTTTTTT.

CDR3 sequence reads: CASSPRERGEGTIYF. In DNA form, the CDR3 reads TGTGCCAGCTCACCAAGGGAGCGTGGGGAAGGAACCATATATTTT. The chain links TRBV18 to TRBJ1-3; D is undetermined. CDR3 size: 15 residues. In germline, CDR1 is KGHSH, CDR2 LQKENI. The ends were cut back, 2 bases at V and 10 bases at J, with 18 bases in the middle. Looking up the rest from reference TRBV18 and TRBJ1-3 gives the full variable domain: NAGVMQNPRHLVRRRGQEARLRCSPMKGHSHVYWYRQLPEEGLKFMVYLQKENIIDESGMPKERFSAEFPKEGPSILRIQQVVRGDSAAYFCASSPRERGEGTIYFGEGSWLTVV.

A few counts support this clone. As DNA, the CDR3 is TGCAGCGTTGAAAACAGCTTTAGCACTGAAGCTTTCTTT. This codes for CSVENSFSTEAFF. The rearrangement uses TRBV29-1 and TRBJ1-1, with D unclear. This CDR3 has 13 amino acids. The germline gives CDR1 SQVTM, CDR2 ANQGSEA. Deletions cut 2 bases from V and 4 bases from J, with 11 bases between.

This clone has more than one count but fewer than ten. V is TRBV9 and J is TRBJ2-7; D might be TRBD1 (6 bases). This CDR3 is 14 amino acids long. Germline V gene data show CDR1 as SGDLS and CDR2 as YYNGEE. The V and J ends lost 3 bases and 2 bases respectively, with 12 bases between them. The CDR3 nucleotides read TGTGCCAGCAGCGAGGACAGTCCTCCCTACGAGCAGTACTTC. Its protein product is CASSEDSPPYEQYF. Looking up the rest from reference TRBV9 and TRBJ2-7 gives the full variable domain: DSGVTQTPKHLITATGQRVTLRCSPRSGDLSVYWYQQSLDQGLQFLIQYYNGEERAKGNILERFSAQQFPDLHSELNLSSLELGDSALYFCASSEDSPPYEQYFGPGTRLTVT.

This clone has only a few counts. The CDR3 region is CASSQRALRDYGYTF. The CDR3 DNA follows: TGTGCCAGCAGCCAAAGAGCCCTAAGAGACTATGGCTACACCTTC. The rearrangement links TRBV11-2 to TRBJ1-2, with unresolved D. The CDR3 sequence is 15 residues long. Germline V lookup: CDR1 SGHAT, CDR2 FQNNGV. Trimming stripped 5 bases from V and 3 bases from J, with 16 bases between. The complete variable domain, with remaining parts taken from reference TRBV11-2 and TRBJ1-2, reads EAGVAQSPRYKIIEKRQSVAFWCNPISGHATLYWYQQILGQGPKLLIQFQNNGVVDDSQLPKDRFSAERLKGVDSTLKIQPAKLEDSAVYLCASSQRALRDYGYTFGSGTRLTVV.

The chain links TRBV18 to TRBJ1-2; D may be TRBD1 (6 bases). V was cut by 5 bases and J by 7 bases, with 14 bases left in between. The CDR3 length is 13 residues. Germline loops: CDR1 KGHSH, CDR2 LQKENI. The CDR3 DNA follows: TGTGCCAGCTCAAACAGGGAAAAGGTTGGCTACACCTTC. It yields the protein CASSNREKVGYTF. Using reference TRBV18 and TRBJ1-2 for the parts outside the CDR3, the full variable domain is NAGVMQNPRHLVRRRGQEARLRCSPMKGHSHVYWYRQLPEEGLKFMVYLQKENIIDESGMPKERFSAEFPKEGPSILRIQQVVRGDSAAYFCASSNREKVGYTFGSGTRLTVV.

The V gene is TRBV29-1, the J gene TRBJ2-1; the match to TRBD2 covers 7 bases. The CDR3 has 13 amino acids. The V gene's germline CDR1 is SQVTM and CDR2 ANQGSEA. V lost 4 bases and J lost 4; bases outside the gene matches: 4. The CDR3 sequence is CSVGTSAYNEQFF. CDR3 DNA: TGCAGCGTTGGTACTAGCGCATACAATGAGCAGTTCTTC.

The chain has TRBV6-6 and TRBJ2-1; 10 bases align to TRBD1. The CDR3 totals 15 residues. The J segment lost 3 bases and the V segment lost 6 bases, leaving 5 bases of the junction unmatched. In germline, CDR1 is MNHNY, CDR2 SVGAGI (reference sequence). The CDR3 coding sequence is TGTGCCAGCAGGGGGGACAGGGGAGGCTACAATGAGCAGTTCTTC. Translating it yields CASRGDRGGYNEQFF.

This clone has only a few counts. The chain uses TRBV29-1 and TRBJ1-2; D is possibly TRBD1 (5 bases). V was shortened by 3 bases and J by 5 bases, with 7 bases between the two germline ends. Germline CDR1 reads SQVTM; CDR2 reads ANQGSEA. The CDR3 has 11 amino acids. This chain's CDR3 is CSVEGGYGYTF. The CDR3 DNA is TGCAGCGTTGAGGGGGGATATGGCTACACCTTC.

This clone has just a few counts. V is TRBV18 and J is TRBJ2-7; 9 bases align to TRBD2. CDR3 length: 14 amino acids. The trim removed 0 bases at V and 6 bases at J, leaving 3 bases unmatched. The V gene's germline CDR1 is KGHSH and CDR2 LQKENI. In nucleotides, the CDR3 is TGTGCCAGCTCACCACCGGGACTAGCACTCGAGCAGTACTTC. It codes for CASSPPGLALEQYF.

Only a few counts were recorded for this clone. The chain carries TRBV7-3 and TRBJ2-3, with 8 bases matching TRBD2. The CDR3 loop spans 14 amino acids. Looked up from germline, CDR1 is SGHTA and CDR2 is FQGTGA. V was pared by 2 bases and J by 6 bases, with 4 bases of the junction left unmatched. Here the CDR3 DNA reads TGTGCCAGCAGCTTAGGACTAGCTGGGGATACGCAGTATTTT. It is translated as CASSLGLAGDTQYF.